The 31 T cell receptor beta chains below come from one sample, sequenced in a study of early stage breast cancer tumors. Some clones are missing from TCRdb's copy, which holds only in-frame ones; the method was immunoSEQ multiplex PCR. The sample lists roughly 30,000 clones; roughly 86% were seen once. Sequences were obtained from blood. The receptor set was obtained from a person between 50 and 60 years old with breast cancer.

This chain links TRBV5-1 with TRBJ2-1; D may be TRBD1 or TRBD2 (5 bases each). The CDR3 is 15 amino acids. Germline V lookup: CDR1 SGHRS, CDR2 YFSETQ. Deletions cut 0 bases from V and 8 bases from J, with 15 bases between. This CDR3 reads CASSLAGASFDEQFF. In nucleotides, the CDR3 is TGCGCCAGCAGCTTGGCCGGGGCTAGCTTCGATGAGCAGTTCTTC. Full variable domain (rest looked up from reference TRBV5-1 and TRBJ2-1): KAGVTQTPRYLIKTRGQQVTLSCSPISGHRSVSWYQQTPGQGLQFLFEYFSETQRNKGNFPGRFSGRQFSNSRSEMNVSTLELGDSALYLCASSLAGASFDEQFFGPGTRLTVL.

This chain connects TRBV4-1 to TRBJ2-2; a weak D match, TRBD1 (5 bases). The length of the CDR3 is 16 residues. CDR1 is MGHRA, CDR2 YSYEKL, per germline. Trimming cost V 4 bases and J 6 bases, with 18 bases left between them. The CDR3 here is CASSLLPLQGAGELFF. The CDR3 nucleotides read TGCGCCAGCAGCCTCCTACCCCTTCAGGGCGCCGGGGAGCTGTTTTTT.

The gene calls are TRBV5-1 and TRBJ1-2; 9 bases match TRBD1. The germline gives CDR1 SGHRS, CDR2 YFSETQ. V lost 4 bases, J lost 4 bases, and 2 bases stayed unmatched. This CDR3 is 13 amino acids long. The CDR3 sequence is CASSGGQGYGYTF. CDR3 in DNA: TGCGCCAGCAGCGGGGGACAGGGCTATGGCTACACCTTC.

The genes are TRBV6-1 and TRBJ1-6; D not resolved. This CDR3 region has 14 residues. The germline V gene encodes CDR1 MNHNS and CDR2 SASEGT. V lost 0 bases and J lost 11, with 11 bases in between. The CDR3 is CASSEAAGMTPLHF. The DNA of the CDR3 is TGTGCCAGCAGTGAAGCAGCGGGGATGACACCCCTCCACTTT.

This clone showed up just a few times. J is TRBJ1-1 and V is TRBV5-4; D not certain. The V gene's germline CDR1 is SGHNT and CDR2 YYREEE (reference sequence). This CDR3 has 14 amino acids. Trimming pared 4 bases from V and 0 bases from J, leaving 10 bases between. The CDR3: CASSPRTVNTEAFF. CDR3 sequence (DNA): TGTGCCAGCAGCCCACGGACGGTGAACACTGAAGCTTTCTTT.

The rearrangement joins TRBV18 to TRBJ2-5, with TRBD1 matching 7 bases. With 2 bases clipped from V and 0 bases from J, the junction kept 0 bases outside the gene matches. The germline V gene has CDR1 KGHSH and CDR2 LQKENI. The CDR3 sequence is 14 residues long. The CDR3: CASSPGTDQETQYF. For the CDR3, the DNA is TGTGCCAGCTCACCAGGGACAGACCAAGAGACCCAGTACTTC.

The chain is built from TRBV9 and TRBJ2-7, with TRBD2 matching 9 bases. Per germline, CDR1 SGDLS and CDR2 YYNGEE. After removal of 4 bases from V and 6 bases from J, the junction contained 11 bases not matched to a gene. The CDR3 runs 15 residues. CDR3: CASSPTGTSFSEQYF. The CDR3, as DNA: TGTGCCAGCAGCCCCACCGGGACTAGCTTCAGCGAGCAGTACTTC.

The CDR3 DNA follows: TGCGCCAGCAGGCCGACTAGCGGGAGCTACAATGAGCAGTTCTTC. Amino acid sequence: CASRPTSGSYNEQFF. The V gene is TRBV10-2, the J gene TRBJ2-1; 12 bases align to TRBD2. Germline CDR1 WSHSY, CDR2 SAAADI. This CDR3 has 15 residues. V was pared by 6 bases and J by 3 bases, with 3 bases of the junction left unmatched.

V gene TRBV7-3 combines with J gene TRBJ2-1; D is possibly TRBD2 (5 bases). Germline assignment: CDR1 SGHTA and CDR2 FQGTGA. The CDR3 length is 13 residues. Trimming shortened V by 5 bases and J by 5 bases, and 10 bases separated the two germline ends. As DNA, the CDR3 is TGTGCCAGCAGCACCGGGATGAACAATGAGCAGTTCTTC. Amino acid sequence: CASSTGMNNEQFF.

The chain employs TRBV27 and TRBJ2-7; TRBD1 might be the D (5 bases). The CDR3 length is 16 residues. Between the trimmed V and J ends, which lost 5 bases and 4 bases, there was a span of 21 bases. Germline loops: CDR1 MNHEY, CDR2 SMNVEV (reference sequence). For the CDR3, the DNA is TGTGCCAGCAGTCCGAGGCAGGGTGGATTTACTTACGAGCAGTACTTC. This codes for CASSPRQGGFTYEQYF.

The chain couples TRBV11-2 to TRBJ2-7; 9 nucleotides match TRBD2. After removal of 5 bases from V and 2 bases from J, the junction contained 10 bases not matched to a gene. This CDR3 is built from 16 residues. The V gene's germline CDR1 is SGHAT and CDR2 FQNNGV. The CDR3 loop reads CASSPGGRGRAYEQYF. The CDR3 nucleotides are TGTGCCAGCAGCCCAGGGGGACGCGGGAGGGCCTACGAGCAGTACTTC.

The genes are TRBV4-2 and TRBJ1-6; 7 positions agree with TRBD1. The CDR3 extends over 14 amino acids. J lost 6 bases, V lost 4 bases, and 3 bases had no gene match. Germline V CDR1 and CDR2: LGHNA, YNFKEQ. In DNA, the CDR3 is TGTGCCAGCAGCCCTGACAGGGTTAATTCACCCCTCCACTTT. The encoded protein is CASSPDRVNSPLHF.

The chain carries TRBV5-6 and TRBJ1-2; 8 positions agree with TRBD1. The V and J ends lost 4 bases and 4 bases, in that order; junction bases with no gene match: 6. This CDR3 spans 14 amino acids. Germline lookup yields CDR1 SGHDT and CDR2 YYEEEE. In DNA form, the CDR3 reads TGTGCCAGCAGCCAGGGACAGGTGTCCTATGGCTACACCTTC. Its translation: CASSQGQVSYGYTF.

The table lists this clone with a few counts. V usage is TRBV29-1 and J usage is TRBJ2-7; D remains unclear. The CDR3 is 13 residues long. Germline lookup yields CDR1 SQVTM and CDR2 ANQGSEA. Trimming removed 4 bases at V and 4 bases at J, with 14 bases between. This CDR3 reads CSVVWRNSYEQYF. CDR3 nucleotides: TGCAGCGTTGTTTGGAGAAACTCTTACGAGCAGTACTTC.

The rearrangement uses TRBV27 and TRBJ2-2; D is unresolved. This CDR3 is built from 12 residues. Trimming cost V 2 bases and J 7 bases, with 5 bases left between them. CDR1 is MNHEY, CDR2 SMNVEV, per germline (reference sequence). The CDR3 DNA reads TGTGCCAGCAGTTTAAACGGCGGGGAGCTGTTTTTT. It codes for CASSLNGGELFF.

The J gene is TRBJ2-7, the V gene TRBV5-4; TRBD2 matches 12 bases. V was pared by 3 bases and J by 5 bases, with 9 bases of the junction left unmatched. This CDR3 spans 16 amino acids. CDR1 is SGHNT and CDR2 is YYREEE in the germline V gene (reference sequence). The CDR3 DNA is TGTGCCAGCAGCTCACTCAAGACTAGCGGGAGTCACGAGCAGTACTTC. Translation gives CASSSLKTSGSHEQYF.

The chain links TRBV2 to TRBJ2-7; D unclear. V lost 4 bases and J 0 bases, leaving 13 bases between the germline ends. Germline CDR1 and CDR2: SNHLY and FYNNEI. The CDR3 has 15 residues. CDR3 coding DNA: TGTGCCAGCAGTGGAGGACGAGCAATCTCCTACGAGCAGTACTTC. Amino acids: CASSGGRAISYEQYF.

This chain uses TRBV5-4 with TRBJ2-3, with 8 bases that match TRBD1. Germline CDR1 reads SGHNT; CDR2 reads YYREEE (reference sequence). This CDR3 region has 15 residues. V dropped 4 bases and J dropped 4; count of bases not matched to a gene: 8. DNA of the CDR3: TGTGCCAGCAGCCACGACAGGGGTGGCGCAGATACGCAGTATTTT. This codes for CASSHDRGGADTQYF.

The chain carries TRBV9 and TRBJ2-1; 8 bases are a match to TRBD2. CDR1 and CDR2 (germline): SGDLS, YYNGEE. The CDR3 length is 17 residues. J gave up 4 bases and V 1 base, and 10 bases lay outside the gene matches. In DNA, the CDR3 is TGTGCCAGCAGCGTACTACCGACTAGCGCCATATACAATGAGCAGTTCTTC. Amino acids: CASSVLPTSAIYNEQFF.

The chain uses TRBV7-6 and TRBJ1-4, with TRBD1 as a possible D gene (5 bases). Per the germline V gene, CDR1 is SGHVS and CDR2 is FNYEAQ. Trimming took 2 bases from V and 12 from J, leaving 10 bases between them. There are 12 residues in the CDR3. The chain's CDR3 is CASSLNGGELFF. The CDR3 DNA reads TGTGCCAGCAGCTTAAATGGAGGGGAACTGTTTTTT. Based on the CDR3 plus reference TRBV7-6 and TRBJ1-4, the full variable domain is GAGVSQSPRYKVTKRGQDVALRCDPISGHVSLYWYRQALGQGPEFLTYFNYEAQQDKSGLPNDRFSAERPEGSISTLTIQRTEQRDSAMYRCASSLNGGELFFGSGTQLSVL.

The chain carries TRBV5-1 and TRBJ2-2, with TRBD2 matching over 9 bases. CDR1 is SGHRS and CDR2 is YFSETQ in the germline V gene. J lost 4 bases, V lost 2 bases, and 3 bases had no gene match. CDR3 size: 15 residues. The CDR3 DNA reads as TGCGCCAGCAGCTTAGGCGGGAGGGGCACCGGGGAGCTGTTTTTT. It yields the protein CASSLGGRGTGELFF.

A note on this clone: Other DNA sequences within the sample encode an identical CDR3. V and J are TRBV6-1 and TRBJ1-1; TRBD1 might be the D (5 bases). V was cut by 2 bases and J by 2 bases, with 6 bases left in between. Germline V gene lookup returns CDR1 MNHNS and CDR2 SASEGT. This CDR3 is built from 13 residues. As DNA, the CDR3 is TGTGCCAGCAGTGAAAGGGGAAACACTGAAGCTTTCTTT. Residues: CASSERGNTEAFF.

The chain carries TRBV5-1 and TRBJ1-1, with 8 bases lining up with TRBD1. V gave up 0 bases and J gave up 0 bases; unmatched junction bases: 4. The CDR3 consists of 16 residues. Germline values: CDR1 SGHRS, CDR2 YFSETQ. The DNA of the CDR3 is TGCGCCAGCAGCTTGGGGACAGGGTATATGAACACTGAAGCTTTCTTT. Translation: CASSLGTGYMNTEAFF. The whole variable domain, filled in from reference TRBV5-1 and TRBJ1-1, reads KAGVTQTPRYLIKTRGQQVTLSCSPISGHRSVSWYQQTPGQGLQFLFEYFSETQRNKGNFPGRFSGRQFSNSRSEMNVSTLELGDSALYLCASSLGTGYMNTEAFFGQGTRLTVV.

The rearrangement links TRBV5-1 to TRBJ2-1; TRBD2 agrees at 9 bases. The CDR3 runs 16 residues. Per germline, CDR1 SGHRS and CDR2 YFSETQ. Trimming removed 3 bases from V and 0 bases from J; junction bases left unmatched: 4. The CDR3 spells CASSSYSGSSYNEQFF. The CDR3 DNA sequence: TGCGCCAGCAGCTCCTATAGCGGGAGCTCCTACAATGAGCAGTTCTTC.

The rearrangement links TRBV25-1 to TRBJ2-7, with 12 bases lining up with TRBD2. V lost 6 bases, J lost 7 bases, and 10 bases stayed unmatched. The CDR3 loop spans 15 amino acids. Germline CDR1 is MGHDK and CDR2 is SYGVNS. The CDR3 sequence: CASSQPGLAGREQYF. The CDR3 bases are TGTGCCAGCAGCCAACCGGGACTAGCGGGCCGGGAGCAGTACTTC.

The chain carries TRBV5-4 and TRBJ2-1; no firm D call. CDR3 size: 13 residues. V lost 0 bases, J lost 5 bases, and 6 bases lay in between. CDR1 and CDR2 from the germline V gene are SGHNT and YYREEE (reference sequence). This chain's CDR3 is CASSLDQNNEQFF. The CDR3 bases are TGTGCCAGCAGCTTGGACCAGAACAATGAGCAGTTCTTC.

The rearrangement uses TRBV5-1 and TRBJ2-5; the D gene is possibly TRBD1 (5 bases). Trimming left V 1 base short and J 6 bases short, with 13 bases between. This CDR3 spans 14 amino acids. Germline CDR1 reads SGHRS; CDR2 reads YFSETQ. The chain's CDR3 is CASSLTPGIQTQYF. CDR3 nucleotide sequence: TGCGCCAGCAGCTTGACGCCAGGGATCCAGACCCAGTACTTC.

This chain uses TRBV9 with TRBJ2-5; a possible D gene is TRBD1 (5 bases). V lost 0 bases, J lost 5 bases, and 11 bases lay in between. The CDR3 has 14 residues. Per the germline V gene, CDR1 is SGDLS and CDR2 is YYNGEE. DNA of the CDR3: TGTGCCAGCAGCGTAGGGGGCCTCGAGGAGACCCAGTACTTC. It yields the protein CASSVGGLEETQYF.

This chain links TRBV9 with TRBJ2-2; no firm D call. V lost 3 bases to trimming and J lost 4 bases, with 16 bases between them. Germline V CDR1 and CDR2: SGDLS, YYNGEE. The CDR3 length is 16 residues. The CDR3 DNA reads as TGTGCCAGCAGCGCCACAGTGCCCCCGACCACCGGGGAGCTGTTTTTT. It yields the protein CASSATVPPTTGELFF.

This clone was detected a few times. The CDR3 DNA reads TGTGCCAGCAGCGATGGGACTAGCGGGTACGAGCAGTACTTC. Amino acids: CASSDGTSGYEQYF. The V and J genes are TRBV9 and TRBJ2-7; 12 bases align to TRBD2. V was pared by 3 bases and J by 4 bases, with 2 bases of the junction left unmatched. The CDR3 extends over 14 amino acids. Germline V gene data show CDR1 as SGDLS and CDR2 as YYNGEE.

The rearrangement links TRBV15 to TRBJ2-5, with a tentative D call TRBD2 (7 bases). The CDR3 has 18 amino acids. The germline V gene encodes CDR1 LNHNV and CDR2 YYDKDF (reference sequence). Trimming took 0 bases from V and 3 from J, leaving 20 bases between them. Here the CDR3 reads CATSRDLGGRIREETQYF. As DNA, the CDR3 is TGTGCCACCAGCAGAGATTTGGGGGGGCGAATCCGTGAAGAGACCCAGTACTTC. The complete variable domain, with remaining parts taken from reference TRBV15 and TRBJ2-5, reads DAMVIQNPRYQVTQFGKPVTLSCSQTLNHNVMYWYQQKSSQAPKLLFHYYDKDFNNEADTPDNFQSRRPNTSFCFLDIRSPGLGDTAMYLCATSRDLGGRIREETQYFGPGTRLLVL.